Following are 6 T cell receptor beta chains from one sample sequenced in a study of blood T cells in healthy people across ages (dated by TCRdb to between 2014 and 2017). Receptor amplification or capture employed 5' RACE. Sequencing was carried out with an Illumina HiSeq 2500. The second PCR ran for about 6 to 12 cycles and used a J-beta primer mix along with a sample-barcoded 5' primer. TCRdb itself trimmed the public reads at Q25 with fastp, ran MiXCR and retained productive beta chains. Here each entry gathers all rows of one CDR3 protein and keeps the most common genes and DNA. The sample yields about 640,000 distinct CDR3 sequences; about 30% were counted once. In total, the top ten clones hold 15% to 18% of the sample. Sequencing was carried out using blood. These receptors originate from a woman at least 80 years old in good health.

Worth noting for this clonotype: Given a much more abundant clone one base away, this may be a read error. The chain has TRBV28 and TRBJ2-1; possibly TRBD1 for D (7 bases). The CDR3 is 16 amino acids. Germline values: CDR1 MDHEN, CDR2 SYDVKM. The CDR3: CASGFQQGGFYNEQFF. CDR3 nucleotide sequence: TGTGCCAGCGGTTTCCAGCAGGGGGGTTTCTACAATGAGCAGTTCTTC.

In regard to this clonotype: It may be a read error: a sequence one base away is much more abundant. The CDR3 region is CASSPRTSVCGTQYF. DNA for the CDR3: TGTGCCAGCAGCCCCCGGACTAGCGTGTGTGGTACGCAGTATTTT. V and J are TRBV7-2 and TRBJ2-3; 9 bases align to TRBD2. CDR1 is SGHTA, CDR2 FQGNSA, per germline. This CDR3 has 15 amino acids. The V segment lost 5 bases and the J segment 8 bases; nucleotides outside the gene matches: 11.

V and J are TRBV7-2 and TRBJ2-7, with TRBD1 matching over 8 bases. The germline CDR1 and CDR2 sequences are SGHTA and FQGNSA. Trimming removed 5 bases from V and 0 bases from J; junction bases left unmatched: 9. CDR3 length: 16 amino acids. The CDR3 DNA sequence: TGTGCCAGCAGCCCACCTCCGGGACAGGTCTCCTACGAGCAGTACTTC. As protein: CASSPPPGQVSYEQYF.

This clonotype was observed a single time. The CDR3, as DNA: TGTGCCAGCAGCGTAGGACTAAGTCCAGATGAGCAGTTCTTC. As protein: CASSVGLSPDEQFF. The chain has TRBV9 and TRBJ2-1, with D tentatively TRBD2 (5 bases). This CDR3 has 14 residues. Trimming left V 0 bases short and J 8 bases short, with 12 bases between. Germline V gives CDR1 SGDLS, CDR2 YYNGEE. Combining the CDR3 with reference TRBV9 and TRBJ2-1 gives the whole variable domain DSGVTQTPKHLITATGQRVTLRCSPRSGDLSVYWYQQSLDQGLQFLIQYYNGEERAKGNILERFSAQQFPDLHSELNLSSLELGDSALYFCASSVGLSPDEQFFGPGTRLTVL.

This clonotype came up many times. V is TRBV18 and J is TRBJ1-6; tentatively, D is TRBD1 (5 bases). V gave up 2 bases and J gave up 9 bases, with 14 bases separating them. Germline lookup yields CDR1 KGHSH and CDR2 LQKENI. The CDR3 totals 15 residues. The CDR3 is CASSPEDTGGSPLHF. The CDR3 DNA follows: TGTGCCAGCTCACCAGAAGATACTGGGGGTTCACCCCTCCACTTT.

In its sample, this clonotype was seen a few times. The chain is built from TRBV5-1 and TRBJ2-5; 8 positions match TRBD1. The CDR3 is 16 amino acids. V was pared by 0 bases and J by 11 bases, with 15 bases of the junction left unmatched. Germline V gives CDR1 SGHRS, CDR2 YFSETQ. The chain's CDR3 is CASSLGGQGGYNEQYF. The CDR3 DNA reads TGCGCCAGCAGCTTGGGAGGACAGGGTGGTTACAATGAGCAGTACTTC.